This T cell receptor (beta chain) is drawn from a study of blood T cell repertoires in COVID-19 (dated by TCRdb to about 2020). With respect to the entire study: Collaborator samples came from the United States, Italy and Spain and covered acute and convalescent phases of COVID-19. The prospective study material was composed of cDNA or gDNA derived from T cells, B-cell-depleted T cells, or PBMCs. Deeply sampled blood TCRbeta repertoires from subjects exposed to, actively infected with, or recovered from COVID-19 were included in the dataset. The repertoires were released in a freely available public database intended as a resource for research on the immune response to SARS-CoV-2. The samples were drawn from the first 160 participants of the ongoing ImmuneRACE study and from 1,254 subjects provided by 6 global collaborators. Sample metadata almost always included a de-identified subject ID, COVID-19 status, age in years and sex. Where available, HLA class I and class II types were obtained from metadata supplied by the sample provider rather than from assay-based typing.

The CDR3 goes from the cysteine to the phenylalanine over 18 residues. Of the read, only the CDR3 DNA is kept; its 54 bases are in frame from base 1. Here V drops 3 bases and J drops 0 bases, and the junction holds 10 bases not matched to any gene. The germline V gene provides CDR1 KGHDR and CDR2 SFDVKD. Results and caveats for the whole study, not just this receptor: The quantity of clinical and demographic metadata differed by source and by participant and was supplied without curation.

The immunoSEQ Assay, a bias-controlled multiplex PCR, was used to amplify TCRbeta CDR3 regions from genomic DNA. Regarding the original processing steps: Nucleated cell counts per sample were estimated from amplification of reference gene primers within the assay. Sequence reads were collapsed and filtered to measure the absolute abundance of every unique TCRbeta CDR3 rearrangement. For each sample, productive Simpson clonality was calculated as the square root of Simpson's diversity index across productive rearrangements. This immuneACCESS table, as held by TCRdb, lists in-frame sequences with V and J called but not all clones. Of the missing ones, under half trace to an unresolved V gene in checked studies; the others have no known cause. V and J calls plus clone size are reproduced from that table; the DNA served to infer D and trimming. For this sample there are about 120,000 clones; nearly 90% appear just once. The top ten constitute 3.8% of the sample.

As regards this clone: Its target antigen remains unknown. One base away there is no much larger clone; base qualities are not given.

One collaborating source in Seattle enrolled patients while the patients were actively infected and followed the patients over time throughout the course of disease. Each collaborating institution followed its own protocols to collect whole blood in K2EDTA tubes. For TCRbeta analysis, collaborator samples were shipped as frozen whole blood, as isolated PBMCs, or as DNA extracted from either sample type. This sequence was found in a woman aged 60-70 years with COVID-19, enrolled during active disease. In this chain, TRBV24-1 is recombined with TRBJ1-1; 9 central nucleotides agree with TRBD1. The sample comprised peripheral blood. The CDR3 amino acid sequence is: CATSDPGTGPLMNTEAFF. In nucleotides, the sequence is TGTGCCACCAGTGATCCCGGGACAGGGCCACTCATGAACACTGAAGCTTTCTTT.